Presented here are 32 T cell receptor beta chains from one specimen sequenced in a study of T-cell memory formation after mild COVID-19. TCRdb used MiXCR to reprocess the 5' RACE reads, holding one entry per CDR3 protein. Counted here are hundreds of thousands of distinct CDR3 sequences, roughly 22% occurring once; the ten biggest clones make up 7% to 9%. Sequences were obtained from PBMCs or a T cell subset sorted from them (not recorded which). The receptors come from an adult woman who had mild COVID-19 (a few samples of this study predate the infection). Cell type and time point are not known.

V gene TRBV7-3 combines with J gene TRBJ2-3; TRBD1 or TRBD2 may be the D gene (5 bases each). V was clipped by 5 bases and J by 1 base, with 13 bases between them. Germline assignment: CDR1 SGHTA and CDR2 FQGTGA. There are 15 residues in the CDR3. The CDR3 nucleotides read TGTGCCAGCAGCCAGATGGGGGTGGGCACAGATACGCAGTATTTT. Amino acids: CASSQMGVGTDTQYF.

V is TRBV29-1 and J is TRBJ1-2, with 7 bases matching TRBD1. Unmatched junction bases numbered 5, after V lost 6 bases and J lost 4 bases. Germline V gene data show CDR1 as SQVTM and CDR2 as ANQGSEA. This CDR3 contains 12 residues. The CDR3 nucleotides read TGCAGCGTACAGGGGAAGGGCTATGGCTACACCTTC. Its translation: CSVQGKGYGYTF.

This clonotype was seen at least ten times. The rearrangement links TRBV5-1 to TRBJ1-1; 8 bases fit TRBD1. CDR3 length: 13 amino acids. The V and J ends lost 2 bases and 3 bases, in that order; junction bases with no gene match: 0. CDR1 is SGHRS, CDR2 YFSETQ, per germline. The CDR3 nucleotides read TGCGCCAGCAGCTTACAGGGGGACACTGAAGCTTTCTTT. It encodes CASSLQGDTEAFF.

V usage is TRBV5-1 and J usage is TRBJ1-1; 9 bases agree with TRBD1. The CDR3 runs to 15 residues. Trimming took 4 bases from V and 4 from J; bases not matched to a gene: 8. Germline lookup yields CDR1 SGHRS and CDR2 YFSETQ. CDR3 in DNA: TGCGCCAGCAGCCACTTACAGGGGGCGGTCACTGAAGCTTTCTTT. Translation gives CASSHLQGAVTEAFF.

The chain employs TRBV19 and TRBJ1-2, with 9 bases fitting TRBD1. V lost 3 bases to trimming and J lost 7 bases; unmatched junction nucleotides: 9. CDR1 and CDR2 (germline): LNHDA, SQIVND (reference sequence). CDR3 length: 15 amino acids. In nucleotides, the CDR3 is TGTGCCAGTAGTATTCCGGCCGGGACAGGGCCTGGCTACACCTTC. Translating gives CASSIPAGTGPGYTF.

V is TRBV12-3 or TRBV12-4 and J is TRBJ1-1; no clear D gene. V gave up 3 bases and J gave up 0 bases, with 8 bases separating them. The CDR3 loop spans 14 amino acids. The CDR3: CASSFDLLNTEAFF. The CDR3 coding sequence is TGTGCCAGCAGTTTTGACCTTTTGAACACTGAAGCTTTCTTT.

This clonotype came up a few times. The chain has TRBV29-1 and TRBJ2-7; 8 bases are a match to TRBD1. The V gene end was trimmed by 5 bases and the J gene end by 0 bases; junction bases not matched to a gene: 6. The germline V gene has CDR1 SQVTM and CDR2 ANQGSEA. This CDR3 is 14 amino acids long. This CDR3 is CSVSVGTGSYEQYF. CDR3 in DNA: TGCAGCGTTTCAGTGGGGACAGGCTCCTACGAGCAGTACTTC.

The J gene is TRBJ2-1, the V gene TRBV5-6; D not certain. Trimming took off 4 bases at V and 8 bases at J, with 13 bases between the two ends. Looked up from germline, CDR1 is SGHDT and CDR2 is YYEEEE. This CDR3 region has 13 residues. CDR3 protein: CASSTFTVDEQFF. The CDR3 DNA follows: TGTGCCAGCAGCACATTTACAGTAGATGAGCAGTTCTTC.

This clonotype has a handful of counts. The chain employs TRBV9 and TRBJ1-2; tentatively, D is TRBD1 (5 bases). V was shortened by 3 bases and J by 2 bases, with 14 bases between the two germline ends. The CDR3 extends over 15 amino acids. Germline lookup yields CDR1 SGDLS and CDR2 YYNGEE. CDR3 DNA: TGTGCCAGCAGCGCCGGTCCACAGGTGAACTATGGCTACACCTTC. Its protein is CASSAGPQVNYGYTF.

V and J are TRBV11-2 and TRBJ2-4, with unresolved D. This CDR3 spans 15 amino acids. The germline V and J ends were trimmed by 5 bases and 7 bases, with 18 bases remaining between them. Germline assignment: CDR1 SGHAT and CDR2 FQNNGV. This CDR3 reads CASSPLERVGNIQYF. CDR3 nucleotides: TGTGCCAGCAGCCCACTGGAAAGGGTCGGGAACATTCAGTACTTC.

The CDR3 nucleotides read TGTGCCAGCAGCCTCACCCAGGGGGCCGCCCCTGGGGCCAACGTCCTGACTTTC. It specifies CASSLTQGAAPGANVLTF. This chain connects TRBV7-9 to TRBJ2-6; 8 nucleotides agree with TRBD1. From germline, CDR1 is SEHNR and CDR2 FQNEAQ (reference sequence). Trimming cost V 5 bases and J 2 bases; bases outside gene matches: 11. The CDR3 totals 18 residues. Full variable domain (remainder filled in from reference TRBV7-9 and TRBJ2-6): DTGVSQNPRHKITKRGQNVTFRCDPISEHNRLYWYRQTLGQGPEFLTYFQNEAQLEKSRLLSDRFSAERPKGSFSTLEIQRTEQGDSAMYLCASSLTQGAAPGANVLTFGAGSRLTVL.

The chain carries TRBV7-6 and TRBJ2-5, with 7 positions matching TRBD2. V lost 1 base and J lost 5; bases outside the gene matches: 13. The CDR3 totals 17 residues. Germline V lookup: CDR1 SGHVS, CDR2 FNYEAQ. CDR3 loop: CASSLVSTSTLGETQYF. In nucleotides, the CDR3 is TGTGCCAGCAGCTTAGTTTCGACTAGCACCCTGGGGGAGACCCAGTACTTC. Variable domain in full (rest from reference TRBV7-6 and TRBJ2-5): GAGVSQSPRYKVTKRGQDVALRCDPISGHVSLYWYRQALGQGPEFLTYFNYEAQQDKSGLPNDRFSAERPEGSISTLTIQRTEQRDSAMYRCASSLVSTSTLGETQYFGPGTRLLVL.

The chain links TRBV20-1 to TRBJ1-2; D is unclear. V lost 3 bases, J lost 1 base, and 9 bases lay in between. This CDR3 spans 13 amino acids. In germline, CDR1 is DFQATT, CDR2 SNEGSKA (reference sequence). The CDR3 here is CSAREGFNYGYTF. The CDR3 nucleotides are TGCAGTGCTAGGGAGGGCTTTAACTATGGCTACACCTTC.

This clonotype was seen a handful of times. CDR3 in DNA: TGTGCCAGCAGCTTAGCGGTACCCACAGGGGGAAGAACTGAAGCTTTCTTT. Its protein is CASSLAVPTGGRTEAFF. The V gene is TRBV7-6, the J gene TRBJ1-1; 8 bases align to TRBD1. The ends lost 0 bases at V and 5 bases at J; junction bases unmatched: 11. CDR1 SGHVS and CDR2 FNYEAQ come from the germline V gene. The CDR3 spans 17 residues.

This sequence joins TRBV12-3 or TRBV12-4 and TRBJ2-7, with TRBD2 matching over 7 bases. The CDR3 extends over 17 amino acids. J lost 6 bases, V lost 5 bases, and 19 bases had no gene match. The CDR3: CASSPLASGASWTEQYF. CDR3 coding DNA: TGTGCCAGCAGTCCCTTAGCTAGCGGCGCCTCCTGGACCGAGCAGTACTTC.

This clonotype was counted many times. This chain connects TRBV9 to TRBJ2-7; 14 bases line up with TRBD2. CDR1 and CDR2 (germline): SGDLS, YYNGEE. V dropped 4 bases and J dropped 1; count of bases not matched to a gene: 10. There are 18 residues in the CDR3. For the CDR3, the DNA is TGTGCCAGCAGCCCAGGGACTAGCGGGAGCCCCACATCCTACGAGCAGTACTTC. Residues: CASSPGTSGSPTSYEQYF. The variable domain in full, completed from reference TRBV9 and TRBJ2-7, reads DSGVTQTPKHLITATGQRVTLRCSPRSGDLSVYWYQQSLDQGLQFLIQYYNGEERAKGNILERFSAQQFPDLHSELNLSSLELGDSALYFCASSPGTSGSPTSYEQYFGPGTRLTVT.

Only a few counts were recorded for this clonotype. The V call is TRBV10-3, the J call TRBJ2-5; no firm D call. Between the trimmed V and J ends, which lost 0 bases and 5 bases, there was a span of 7 bases. Germline V gene lookup returns CDR1 ENHRY and CDR2 SYGVKD. The CDR3 length is 13 residues. The CDR3 region is CAISESGPETQYF. CDR3 bases: TGTGCCATCAGTGAGTCCGGTCCCGAGACCCAGTACTTC.

There are a few counts of this clonotype. J is TRBJ1-5 and V is TRBV29-1; D is perhaps TRBD1 (5 bases). CDR3 size: 13 residues. Germline CDR1 and CDR2: SQVTM and ANQGSEA. V lost 4 bases, J lost 6 bases, and 13 bases lay in between. CDR3 loop: CSVVSREGQPQHF. In DNA form, the CDR3 reads TGCAGCGTTGTAAGCAGGGAGGGTCAGCCCCAGCATTTT.

This chain connects TRBV7-8 to TRBJ1-2; D call uncertain. This CDR3 is 13 amino acids long. V lost 5 bases and J lost 6, with 13 bases in between. CDR1 is SGHVS, CDR2 FQNEAQ, per germline. DNA for the CDR3: TGTGCCAGCAGCCTGGGCATTGGGAATGGCTACACCTTC. Its translation is CASSLGIGNGYTF.

This clonotype was detected a few times. The genes are TRBV5-1 and TRBJ2-3, with unresolved D. The germline V and J ends were trimmed by 0 bases and 3 bases, with 14 bases remaining between them. The germline CDR1 and CDR2 sequences are SGHRS and YFSETQ. CDR3 size: 16 residues. The CDR3 nucleotides read TGCGCCAGCAGCTTGGAAGGGTACCCTAAGACAGATACGCAGTATTTT. Translation gives CASSLEGYPKTDTQYF.

This clonotype was observed a handful of times. The chain couples TRBV9 to TRBJ2-5, with D possibly matching TRBD1 (5 bases). The CDR3 consists of 16 residues. Germline CDR1 reads SGDLS; CDR2 reads YYNGEE. V lost 0 bases and J lost 2, with 14 bases in between. The CDR3 is CASSVGFRAAQETQYF. The CDR3 DNA reads as TGTGCCAGCAGCGTAGGGTTCAGGGCGGCGCAAGAGACCCAGTACTTC.

This chain joins TRBV20-1 and TRBJ2-1, with TRBD2 matching 12 bases. This CDR3 is built from 15 residues. Germline lookup yields CDR1 DFQATT and CDR2 SNEGSKA (reference sequence). V was pared by 1 base and J by 11 bases, with 9 bases of the junction left unmatched. The CDR3 loop is CSARGLAGEISQQFF. Written as DNA, the CDR3 is TGCAGTGCTAGAGGACTAGCGGGGGAGATTTCTCAGCAGTTCTTC.

This clonotype was recorded a few times. The CDR3 DNA sequence: TGTGCCAGCAGCTCCCCTTTAAACTATGGCTACACCTTC. It translates to CASSSPLNYGYTF. The genes are TRBV12-3 or TRBV12-4 and TRBJ1-2; D not resolved. The CDR3 sequence is 13 residues long. Trimming took 6 bases from V and 2 from J, leaving 10 bases between them.

There are a few counts of this clonotype. This chain joins TRBV7-8 and TRBJ2-6; 10 bases fit TRBD1. The CDR3 totals 17 residues. The V gene end was trimmed by 5 bases and the J gene end by 3 bases; junction bases not matched to a gene: 7. Germline V lookup: CDR1 SGHVS, CDR2 FQNEAQ. The CDR3 here is CASSAGTGVVGANVLTF. The DNA for the CDR3 is TGTGCCAGCAGCGCCGGGACAGGGGTGGTTGGGGCCAACGTCCTGACTTTC.

This clonotype turned up a few times. The chain links TRBV29-1 to TRBJ2-7, with 9 bases that match TRBD2. V was clipped by 2 bases and J by 2 bases; unmatched bases: 4. The germline CDR1 and CDR2 sequences are SQVTM and ANQGSEA. The CDR3 is made up of 14 amino acids. The CDR3 reads CSVERVAGAYEQYF. The DNA of the CDR3 is TGCAGCGTTGAAAGGGTAGCGGGAGCCTACGAGCAGTACTTC.

This clonotype was detected only a few times. V is TRBV25-1 and J is TRBJ1-2; no reliable D call. The V gene lost 2 bases and the J gene lost 5 bases, with 3 bases spanning the gap. Germline lookup yields CDR1 MGHDK and CDR2 SYGVNS. The CDR3 runs 11 residues. As DNA, the CDR3 is TGTGCCAGCAGTGAAACTTATGGCTACACCTTC. It translates to CASSETYGYTF.

This clonotype was seen many times. At one of its ends the junction is not consistent with the germline gene, which may arise from a read error. The chain couples TRBV12-3 or TRBV12-4 to TRBJ1-1, with D unclear. The CDR3 has 12 amino acids. The CDR3 DNA is TGCGCCAGCAGCCGGGTGGGCACTGAAGCTTTCTTT. Translating it yields CASSRVGTEAFF.

This clonotype was observed a few times. The chain is built from TRBV7-3 and TRBJ2-1, with 7 bases lining up with TRBD2. Germline loops: CDR1 SGHTA, CDR2 FQGTGA. This CDR3 has 14 amino acids. Trimming took 6 bases from V and 5 from J; bases not matched to a gene: 7. The CDR3 region has the DNA TGTGCCAGCAGAGACGGCGGGAGTAACAATGAGCAGTTCTTC. Its protein product is CASRDGGSNNEQFF.

This clonotype turned up a few times. The CDR3 DNA is TGTGCCAGCAGTTACGATACGCAGTATTTT. Translated: CASSYDTQYF. The genes are TRBV12-3 or TRBV12-4 and TRBJ2-3, with D unresolved. This CDR3 has 10 amino acids. Trimming stripped 4 bases from V and 6 bases from J, with 2 bases between.

The genes are TRBV30 and TRBJ2-2; TRBD2 matches 9 bases. CDR1 is GTSNPN, CDR2 SVGIG, per germline (reference sequence). V dropped 3 bases and J dropped 6; count of bases not matched to a gene: 5. The CDR3 length is 14 residues. CDR3 DNA sequence: TGTGCCTGGAGGCGGCTAGCGGGATCCGGGGAGCTGTTTTTT. Residues: CAWRRLAGSGELFF.

In its sample, this clonotype was seen once. The rearrangement uses TRBV30 and TRBJ2-2; D possibly uses TRBD1 or TRBD2 (5 bases each). V lost 6 bases, J lost 4 bases, and 21 bases lay in between. Per germline, CDR1 GTSNPN and CDR2 SVGIG (reference sequence). The CDR3 spans 16 residues. The CDR3 sequence is CACLVALGRGTGELFF. For the CDR3, the DNA is TGTGCCTGTCTAGTGGCCCTGGGACGGGGCACCGGGGAGCTGTTTTTT.

This clonotype has ten or more counts. At one end the junction does not follow the germline gene, possibly because of a read error. The V call is TRBV9, the J call TRBJ2-3; TRBD2 matches at 8 bases. The CDR3 covers 14 residues. In germline, CDR1 is SGDLS, CDR2 YYNGEE. The CDR3 spells CASSVAGSTDTQYF. The CDR3 nucleotides are TGTGCCAGCAGTGTAGCGGGGAGCACAGATACGCAGTATTTT.